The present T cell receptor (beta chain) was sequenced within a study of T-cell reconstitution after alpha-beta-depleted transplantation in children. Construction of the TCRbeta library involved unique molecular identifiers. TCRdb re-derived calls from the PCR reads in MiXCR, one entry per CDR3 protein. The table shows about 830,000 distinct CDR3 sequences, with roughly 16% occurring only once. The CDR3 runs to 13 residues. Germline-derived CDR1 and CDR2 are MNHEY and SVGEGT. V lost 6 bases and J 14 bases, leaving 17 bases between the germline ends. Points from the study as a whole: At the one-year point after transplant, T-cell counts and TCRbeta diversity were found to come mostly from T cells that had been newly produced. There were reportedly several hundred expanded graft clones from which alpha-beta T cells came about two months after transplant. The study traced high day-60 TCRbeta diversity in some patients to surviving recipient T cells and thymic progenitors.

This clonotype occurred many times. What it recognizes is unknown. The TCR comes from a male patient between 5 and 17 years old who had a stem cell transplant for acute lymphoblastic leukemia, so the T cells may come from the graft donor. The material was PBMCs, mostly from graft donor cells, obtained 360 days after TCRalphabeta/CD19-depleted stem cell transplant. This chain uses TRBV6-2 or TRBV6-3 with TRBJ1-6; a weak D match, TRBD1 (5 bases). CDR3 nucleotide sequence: TGTGCCAGCAGCTCGATCAGGGCGTCTTCCCTCCACTTT. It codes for CASSSIRASSLHF.